Included here is one TCR beta chain sequence, with context. The antigen is not known. The data were obtained in a study of prognosis after radiotherapy for stage I lung cancer. The CDR3 spans 15 residues. The germline V gene encodes CDR1 MNHEY and CDR2 SVGEGT. V lost 5 bases and J 1 base, leaving 14 bases between the germline ends. Findings and caveats of the study: The study found lower Shannon entropy after stereotactic body radiation therapy in patients who developed distant metastases.

From genomic DNA, two-round multiplex PCR was used to amplify TCR beta CDR3. Gene-specific TRBV and TRBJ primers were used in PCR round one. MiXCR was run by TCRdb on the multiplex PCR reads, yielding one entry per CDR3 protein. The profile shows just over 30,000 distinct CDR3 sequences, 25% to 35% of them singletons. The chain recombines TRBV6-2 or TRBV6-3 with TRBJ1-1, with D possibly matching TRBD1 (5 bases). The receptor's source is a donor over 45 with non-small cell lung cancer. Here the sequenced sample was PBMCs, taken before or after stereotactic body radiation therapy (not recorded which). The CDR3 loop is CASSRTWGANTEAFF. The CDR3 DNA reads as TGTGCCAGCAGTCGGACATGGGGTGCGAACACTGAAGCTTTCTTT.